The 2 T cell receptor beta chains presented below share a single source sample, sequenced in a study of blood T cell repertoires in COVID-19 (dated by TCRdb to 2019 to 2021). The library relied on the immunoSEQ multiplex PCR assay. The table was pulled from immuneACCESS by TCRdb, which kept in-frame rearrangements only. Such tables lose some clones; where checked, under half of the loss comes from unresolved V genes, and the rest has no known cause. The sample profile shows fewer than 700,000 clones; 85% to 90% of them were found once. The top ten hold roughly 7.4% of the sample. Sequences were obtained from peripheral blood. All receptors come from a woman aged 50 to 65 with COVID-19, enrolled during active disease.

This clone was seen only once. V usage is TRBV5-1 and J usage is TRBJ2-7; TRBD2 agrees at 10 bases. V dropped 5 bases and J dropped 0; count of bases not matched to a gene: 5. Germline values: CDR1 SGHRS, CDR2 YFSETQ. This CDR3 has 15 amino acids. The chain's CDR3 is CASRQLAGSSYEQYF. In DNA, the CDR3 is TGCGCCAGCAGACAACTAGCGGGGAGCTCCTACGAGCAGTACTTC.

This chain links TRBV24-1 with TRBJ2-2; D might be TRBD1 (6 bases). Deletions cut 2 bases from V and 6 bases from J, with 15 bases between. Germline values: CDR1 KGHDR, CDR2 SFDVKD. The CDR3 runs 16 residues. CDR3 nucleotide sequence: TGTGCCACCAGTGATTCGGGACGGACAGCGGCCGGGGAGCTGTTTTTT. This encodes CATSDSGRTAAGELFF.